Listed here are 23 T cell receptor beta chains from one sample, sequenced in a study of PD-1 blockade in classical Hodgkin lymphoma. Here immunoSEQ multiplex PCR was the method, and the copy in TCRdb shows in-frame clones only, minus some. The profile shows roughly 140,000 clones, around four fifths of them singletons. Every one of the patients relapsed after autologous stem cell transplantation (brentuximab vedotin exposure was variable). Sequenced here: peripheral blood mononuclear cells (PBMCs), sampled before the second cycle of nivolumab. The receptors derive from a human donor with classical Hodgkin lymphoma.

CDR3 amino acids: CASSQTLRGGHRADTQYF. Here the CDR3 DNA reads TGTGCCAGCAGCCAGACTCTGCGGGGGGGCCATCGCGCAGATACGCAGTATTTT. This chain joins TRBV7-8 and TRBJ2-3; 9 positions agree with TRBD2. Germline CDR1 reads SGHVS; CDR2 reads FQNEAQ. The CDR3 totals 18 residues. Trimming cost V 5 bases and J 4 bases; bases outside gene matches: 16.

The J gene is TRBJ1-1, the V gene TRBV6-5; D unresolved. Germline CDR1 is MNHEY and CDR2 is SVGAGI. Trimming took 5 bases from V and 9 from J, leaving 10 bases between them. The CDR3 extends over 11 amino acids. The CDR3 DNA sequence: TGTGCCAGCAGTACAAGCAGGCAAGCTTTCTTT. Protein sequence: CASSTSRQAFF.

The chain is built from TRBV25-1 and TRBJ1-3, with D maybe TRBD1 (6 bases). The V end lost 11 bases, the J end lost 2 bases, and 19 bases lay between the germline ends. Germline CDR1 reads MGHDK; CDR2 reads SYGVNS. This CDR3 has 15 residues. The CDR3 protein is CAGWGARGTGNTIYF. CDR3 sequence (DNA): TGTGCCGGTTGGGGGGCGCGGGGTACTGGAAACACCATATATTTT.

Many counts were recorded for this clone. The chain employs TRBV5-4 and TRBJ2-7; D is unclear. Trimming left V 2 bases short and J 2 bases short, with 11 bases between. CDR1 and CDR2 (germline): SGHNT, YYREEE (reference sequence). The CDR3 has 14 amino acids. The CDR3 bases are TGTGCCAGCAGCTTAACTCGGACGACCTACGAGCAGTACTTC. It translates to CASSLTRTTYEQYF.

The genes are TRBV7-8 and TRBJ2-7; 7 bases align to TRBD2. Germline assignment: CDR1 SGHVS and CDR2 FQNEAQ. J was trimmed by 6 bases and V by 1 base; bases with no gene match: 9. The CDR3 covers 15 residues. In DNA form, the CDR3 reads TGTGCCAGCAGCTTAGGAGGCGGGAGCTACGTCGAGCAGTACTTC. Translating gives CASSLGGGSYVEQYF.

The chain links TRBV19 to TRBJ1-2; 8 nucleotides line up with TRBD1. The germline CDR1 and CDR2 sequences are LNHDA and SQIVND (reference sequence). This CDR3 has 12 residues. Germline trimming cut 7 bases from V and 8 bases from J; bases unmatched to any gene: 6. For the CDR3, the DNA is TGTGCCAGTATCGGACAGGGTTACGGCTACACCTTC. It codes for CASIGQGYGYTF.

The V gene is TRBV11-2, the J gene TRBJ2-1, with a tentative D call TRBD2 (5 bases). CDR1 is SGHAT, CDR2 FQNNGV, per germline. The V end was cut by 5 bases, the J end by 8 bases, with 13 bases between. This CDR3 region has 13 residues. The CDR3: CASSLGRGDEQFF. As DNA, the CDR3 is TGTGCCAGCAGCCTCGGTCGGGGAGATGAGCAGTTCTTC.

V gene TRBV28 combines with J gene TRBJ2-7; 9 positions match TRBD1. The germline V gene encodes CDR1 MDHEN and CDR2 SYDVKM. V shed 3 bases and J 3 bases; nucleotides not matched to a gene: 15. This CDR3 region has 18 residues. The CDR3 sequence is CASSFYTRWGQGSYEQYF. CDR3 sequence (DNA): TGTGCCAGCAGTTTCTACACTCGATGGGGACAGGGTAGCTACGAGCAGTACTTC.

This rearrangement joins TRBV6-5 to TRBJ1-4, with TRBD1 as a possible D gene (6 bases). V was trimmed by 6 bases and J by 14 bases, leaving 22 bases between them. Germline-derived CDR1 and CDR2 are MNHEY and SVGAGI. The CDR3 is 14 residues long. CDR3 coding DNA: TGTGCCAGCAGCCGTGCCGAGGGGGGCCGTGGGCTGTTTTTT. It yields the protein CASSRAEGGRGLFF.

The chain recombines TRBV6-5 with TRBJ2-5, with 8 bases that match TRBD2. There are 15 residues in the CDR3. CDR1 and CDR2 (germline): MNHEY, SVGAGI. V dropped 6 bases and J dropped 3; count of bases not matched to a gene: 9. As DNA, the CDR3 is TGTGCCAGCAGCCCCGGTAGCGGGATTAAAGAGACCCAGTACTTC. This codes for CASSPGSGIKETQYF.

The rearrangement uses TRBV29-1 and TRBJ1-3; TRBD1 matches 8 bases. Germline CDR1 is SQVTM and CDR2 is ANQGSEA. This CDR3 has 13 residues. Unmatched junction bases numbered 5, after V lost 4 bases and J lost 6 bases. The CDR3 here is CSVAPGGVNTIYF. The CDR3 DNA is TGCAGCGTTGCACCAGGGGGCGTAAACACCATATATTTT.

The chain couples TRBV7-3 to TRBJ2-2; D uncertain. Trimming cost V 5 bases and J 5 bases, with 9 bases left between them. This CDR3 contains 13 residues. Per germline, CDR1 SGHTA and CDR2 FQGTGA. CDR3 residues: CASSPSWTGELFF. As DNA, the CDR3 is TGTGCCAGCAGCCCCAGTTGGACCGGGGAGCTGTTTTTT.

The genes are TRBV4-1 and TRBJ1-2; D uncertain. The CDR3 extends over 16 amino acids. The V end was cut by 4 bases, the J end by 1 base, with 16 bases between. Looked up from germline, CDR1 is MGHRA and CDR2 is YSYEKL. The CDR3 region has the DNA TGCGCCAGCAGCCGCACAGTCCTTTCAAATAACTATGGCTACACCTTC. Its translation: CASSRTVLSNNYGYTF.

The V gene is TRBV11-2, the J gene TRBJ2-7; perhaps TRBD1 as D (6 bases). The CDR3 has 14 residues. The V and J ends lost 3 bases and 3 bases respectively, with 12 bases between them. CDR1 and CDR2 from the germline V gene are SGHAT and FQNNGV. This CDR3 is CASSLAGQIYEQYF. DNA for the CDR3: TGTGCCAGCAGCTTGGCAGGACAGATCTACGAGCAGTACTTC.

This clone has only a few counts. Other DNA sequences in this specimen translate into the identical CDR3. J is TRBJ2-3 and V is TRBV5-1; possibly TRBD2 for D (5 bases). The CDR3 consists of 14 residues. Germline CDR1 SGHRS, CDR2 YFSETQ. Deletions cut 0 bases from V and 2 bases from J, with 7 bases between. CDR3 nucleotide sequence: TGCGCCAGCAGCTTGGCCGGGGACACAGATACGCAGTATTTT. Protein: CASSLAGDTDTQYF. Full variable domain (remainder filled in from reference TRBV5-1 and TRBJ2-3): KAGVTQTPRYLIKTRGQQVTLSCSPISGHRSVSWYQQTPGQGLQFLFEYFSETQRNKGNFPGRFSGRQFSNSRSEMNVSTLELGDSALYLCASSLAGDTDTQYFGPGTRLTVL.

This chain joins TRBV6-6 and TRBJ2-1; TRBD2 matches 10 bases. The germline gives CDR1 MNHNY, CDR2 SVGAGI (reference sequence). This CDR3 is 16 amino acids long. The J segment lost 4 bases and the V segment lost 6 bases, leaving 9 bases of the junction unmatched. DNA for the CDR3: TGTGCCAGCAGGGGTACTGGGACTAGCGATTACAATGAGCAGTTCTTC. Translation: CASRGTGTSDYNEQFF.

CDR3 nucleotides: TGTGCCAGCAGTTGGGGGAACACTGAAGCTTTCTTT. This gives the protein CASSWGNTEAFF. The chain combines TRBV19 with TRBJ1-1, with unresolved D. This CDR3 spans 12 amino acids. V was trimmed by 9 bases and J by 1 base, leaving 9 bases between them. Per germline, CDR1 LNHDA and CDR2 SQIVND (reference sequence).

The chain couples TRBV9 to TRBJ1-2; the D gene is possibly TRBD1 (6 bases). Germline CDR1 reads SGDLS; CDR2 reads YYNGEE. The CDR3 runs to 14 residues. V shed 0 bases and J shed 8 bases, with 14 bases lying between them. CDR3 in DNA: TGTGCCAGCAGCGTAGGGCAGGGGTTGTGGGGCTACACCTTC. This sequence encodes CASSVGQGLWGYTF.

In its sample, this clone was seen a few times. J is TRBJ2-5 and V is TRBV19, with 10 bases that match TRBD2. The CDR3 consists of 16 residues. Germline loops: CDR1 LNHDA, CDR2 SQIVND (reference sequence). V lost 5 bases to trimming and J lost 2 bases; unmatched junction nucleotides: 8. CDR3 in amino acids: CASSVRIAGGQETQYF. DNA of the CDR3: TGTGCCAGTAGTGTCCGAATAGCGGGGGGTCAAGAGACCCAGTACTTC.

The V and J genes are TRBV7-3 and TRBJ2-5, with D uncertain. The CDR3 covers 14 residues. V gave up 6 bases and J gave up 5 bases, with 16 bases separating them. CDR1 and CDR2 (germline): SGHTA, FQGTGA. The CDR3 here is CASSRRVLLETQYF. The CDR3 bases are TGTGCCAGCAGTCGTAGGGTTTTACTGGAGACCCAGTACTTC.

CDR3 in DNA: TGTGCCAGCAGCGCCCTCGTAACAGGGTATGGCTACACCTTC. It yields the protein CASSALVTGYGYTF. This chain uses TRBV7-8 with TRBJ1-2; possible D gene TRBD1, 6 bases. The CDR3 has 14 residues. Trimming cost V 5 bases and J 5 bases, with 15 bases left between them. CDR1 SGHVS and CDR2 FQNEAQ come from the germline V gene.

This clone occurred a few times. This chain links TRBV11-3 with TRBJ2-1; maybe TRBD1 (6 bases). The germline V and J ends were trimmed by 8 bases and 6 bases, with 14 bases remaining between them. Germline V gives CDR1 SGHNT, CDR2 YENEEA. This CDR3 comprises 13 residues. CDR3 loop: CASSRVGANEQFF. CDR3 coding DNA: TGTGCCAGCTCCCGGGTGGGGGCCAATGAGCAGTTCTTC.

The chain links TRBV5-1 to TRBJ2-5; D may be TRBD2 (6 bases). Germline CDR1 reads SGHRS; CDR2 reads YFSETQ. The V and J ends lost 4 bases and 5 bases respectively, with 6 bases between them. This CDR3 contains 11 residues. CDR3: CASSAGETQYF. CDR3 coding DNA: TGCGCCAGCAGCGCGGGGGAGACCCAGTACTTC.